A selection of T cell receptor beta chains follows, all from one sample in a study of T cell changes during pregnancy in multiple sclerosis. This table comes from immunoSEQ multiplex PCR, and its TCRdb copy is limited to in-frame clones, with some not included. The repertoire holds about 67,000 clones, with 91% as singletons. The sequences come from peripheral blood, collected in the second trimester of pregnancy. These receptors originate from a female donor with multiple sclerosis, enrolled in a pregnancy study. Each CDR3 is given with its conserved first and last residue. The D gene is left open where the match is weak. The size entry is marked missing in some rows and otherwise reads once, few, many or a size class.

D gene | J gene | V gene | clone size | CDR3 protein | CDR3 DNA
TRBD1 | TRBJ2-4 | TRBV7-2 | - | CASSSRGRNDVDIQYF | TGTGCCAGCAGCTCCAGGGGGAGAAACGACGTTGACATTCAGTACTTC
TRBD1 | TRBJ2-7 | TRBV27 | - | CASIKWGTGHYEQYF | TGTGCCAGCATCAAATGGGGGACAGGGCACTACGAGCAGTACTTC
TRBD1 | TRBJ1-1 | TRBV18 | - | CASSPIGQGFAEAFF | TGTGCCAGCTCACCCATCGGACAGGGATTTGCTGAAGCTTTCTTT
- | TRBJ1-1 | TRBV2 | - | CASSELATAHMNTEAFF | TGTGCCAGCAGTGAATTGGCCACCGCCCATATGAACACTGAAGCTTTCTTT
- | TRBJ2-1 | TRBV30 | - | CAWSGGGEQFF | TGTGCCTGGAGTGGTGGGGGGGAGCAGTTCTTC
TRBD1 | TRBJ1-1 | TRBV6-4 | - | CASSDLNRGTEAFF | TGTGCCAGCAGTGACTTGAACAGGGGAACTGAAGCTTTCTTT
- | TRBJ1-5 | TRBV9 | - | CASSLGQNQPQHF | TGTGCCAGCAGCTTGGGACAAAATCAGCCCCAGCATTTT
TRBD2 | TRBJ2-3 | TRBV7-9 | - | CASSLGPAGADTQYF | TGTGCCAGCAGCTTGGGGCCGGCGGGGGCAGATACGCAGTATTTT
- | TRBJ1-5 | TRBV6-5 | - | CASSRATGQGQPQHF | TGTGCCAGCAGCCGCGCGACAGGACAAGGACAGCCCCAGCATTTT
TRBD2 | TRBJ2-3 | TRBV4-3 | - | CASSHRLAGGEDTQYF | TGCGCCAGCAGCCACCGACTAGCGGGGGGGGAAGATACGCAGTATTTT
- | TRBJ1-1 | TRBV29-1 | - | CSVGSASGTEAFF | TGCAGCGTTGGTTCGGCGTCCGGGACTGAAGCTTTCTTT
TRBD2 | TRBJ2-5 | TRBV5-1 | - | CASSLAWTSGKQETQYF | TGCGCCAGCAGCTTGGCGTGGACTAGCGGGAAGCAAGAGACCCAGTACTTC
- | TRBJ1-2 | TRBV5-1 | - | CASSLGPREKRGGYTF | TGCGCCAGCAGCTTGGGGCCACGGGAGAAACGTGGTGGCTACACCTTC
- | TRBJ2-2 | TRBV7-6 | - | CASSLEGGTGELFF | TGTGCCAGCAGCTTAGAAGGGGGTACCGGGGAGCTGTTTTTT
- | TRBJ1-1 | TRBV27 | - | CASRLQGEITEAFF | TGTGCCAGCAGACTTCAGGGCGAAATCACTGAAGCTTTCTTT
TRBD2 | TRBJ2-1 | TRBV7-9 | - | CASCQAGDNEQFF | TGTGCCAGCTGTCAAGCGGGAGACAATGAGCAGTTCTTC
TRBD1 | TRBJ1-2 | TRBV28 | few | CASSAHGTGYDGYTF | TGTGCCAGCAGCGCACACGGGACAGGGTATGATGGCTACACCTTC
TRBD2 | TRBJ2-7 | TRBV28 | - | CASSTSGSLSTYEQYF | TGTGCCAGCTCGACTAGCGGGAGTCTGTCTACCTACGAGCAGTACTTC
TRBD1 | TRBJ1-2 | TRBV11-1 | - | CASSLQQGDYGYTF | TGTGCCAGCAGCTTGCAACAGGGGGACTATGGCTACACCTTC
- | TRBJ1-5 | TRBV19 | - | CASSKGQGWQPQHF | TGTGCCAGTAGTAAGGGCCAGGGTTGGCAGCCCCAGCATTTT
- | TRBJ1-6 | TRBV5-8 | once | CASTHFRGVGNSPLHF | TGTGCCAGCACACACTTCAGGGGCGTGGGTAATTCACCCCTCCACTTT
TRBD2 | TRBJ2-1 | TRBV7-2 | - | CASSLAFGTSINEQFF | TGTGCCAGCAGCTTGGCTTTTGGGACTAGCATCAATGAGCAGTTCTTC
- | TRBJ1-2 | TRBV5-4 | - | CASSLVGGAYYGYTF | TGTGCCAGCAGCTTGGTTGGGGGCGCCTACTATGGCTACACCTTC
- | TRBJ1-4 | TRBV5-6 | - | CASSPRLSLGQGNEKLFF | TGTGCCAGCAGCCCGAGGTTAAGTTTAGGGCAGGGGAATGAAAAACTGTTTTTT
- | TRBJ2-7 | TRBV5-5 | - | CASSLAGRYEQYF | TGTGCCAGCAGCTTGGCGGGTAGGTACGAGCAGTACTTC
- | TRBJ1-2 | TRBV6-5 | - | CASSYPGQGYYGYTF | TGTGCCAGCAGTTACCCGGGACAAGGGTATTATGGCTACACCTTC
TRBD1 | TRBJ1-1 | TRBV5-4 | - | CASSTAQGADTEAFF | TGTGCCAGCAGCACCGCCCAGGGGGCAGACACTGAAGCTTTCTTT
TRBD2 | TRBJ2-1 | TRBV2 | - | CASGETSGDNEQFF | TGTGCCAGCGGTGAGACTAGCGGTGACAATGAGCAGTTCTTC
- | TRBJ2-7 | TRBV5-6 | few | CASSLGVGQANSYEQYF | TGTGCCAGCAGCTTGGGGGTTGGGCAGGCTAACTCCTACGAGCAGTACTTC
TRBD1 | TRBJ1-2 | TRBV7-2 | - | CASSLVGGASYTF | TGTGCCAGCAGCTTAGTAGGGGGCGCCAGCTACACCTTC
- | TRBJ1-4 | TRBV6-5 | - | CASSYGLNEKLFF | TGTGCCAGCAGTTACGGACTTAATGAAAAACTGTTTTTT
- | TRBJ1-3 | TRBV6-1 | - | CASSEDPGTGNTIYF | TGTGCCAGCAGTGAAGACCCAGGGACTGGAAACACCATATATTTT
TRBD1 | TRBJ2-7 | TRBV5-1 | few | CASSLGPGQGGHEQYF | TGCGCCAGCAGCTTGGGGCCGGGACAGGGGGGCCACGAGCAGTACTTC
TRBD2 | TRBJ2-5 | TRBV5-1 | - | CASSSGLAGEQETQYF | TGCGCCAGCAGCAGTGGACTAGCGGGGGAGCAAGAGACCCAGTACTTC
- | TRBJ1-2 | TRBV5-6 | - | CASSLADEGRVYGYTF | TGTGCCAGCAGCTTGGCCGATGAGGGTAGGGTTTATGGCTACACCTTC
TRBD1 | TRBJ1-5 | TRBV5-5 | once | CASSIAQGAGQPQHF | TGTGCCAGCAGCATCGCACAGGGGGCAGGCCAGCCCCAGCATTTT